This T cell receptor (beta chain) originates from a study of vaccination effects on CD4 cells after COVID-19. Study at large: ViraFEST assay sequencing came after antigen-specific CD4+ T cells were expanded with viral peptide pools. Study-wide findings and caveats: Late in the post-vaccination period, infection-induced and vaccine-induced clones underwent marked clonal contraction.

The CDR3 runs 13 residues. The germline CDR1 and CDR2 sequences are SGHAT and FQNNGV. V lost 5 bases, J lost 6 bases, and 6 bases stayed unmatched. The culture ran for around nine days before CD4+ T cells were isolated. The protocol was immunoSEQ multiplex PCR, while the TCRdb copy is restricted to in-frame clones and leaves out a portion. The profile shows about 25,000 clones, roughly 73% of them singletons. This clone was observed a handful of times. The antigen is not known. The sample here was CD4+ T cells from PBMCs cultured without peptide, taken before COVID-19 vaccination. The receptor was isolated from a human donor who received a COVID-19 vaccine. This chain uses TRBV11-2 with TRBJ2-7; TRBD1 matches 8 bases. The CDR3 loop is CASSLDRAVEQYF. The CDR3 DNA reads as TGTGCCAGCAGCCTGGACAGGGCTGTCGAGCAGTACTTC.